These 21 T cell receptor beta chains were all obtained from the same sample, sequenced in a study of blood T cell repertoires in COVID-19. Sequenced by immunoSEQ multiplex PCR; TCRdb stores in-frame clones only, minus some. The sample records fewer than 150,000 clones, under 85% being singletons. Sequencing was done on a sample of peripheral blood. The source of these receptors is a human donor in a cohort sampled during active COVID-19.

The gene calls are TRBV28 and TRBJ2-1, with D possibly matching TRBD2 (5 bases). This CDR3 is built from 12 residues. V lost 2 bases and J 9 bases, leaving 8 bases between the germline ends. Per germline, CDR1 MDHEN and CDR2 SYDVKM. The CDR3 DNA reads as TGTGCCAGCAGTTTAAACGAGGGTGAGCAGTTCTTC. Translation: CASSLNEGEQFF.

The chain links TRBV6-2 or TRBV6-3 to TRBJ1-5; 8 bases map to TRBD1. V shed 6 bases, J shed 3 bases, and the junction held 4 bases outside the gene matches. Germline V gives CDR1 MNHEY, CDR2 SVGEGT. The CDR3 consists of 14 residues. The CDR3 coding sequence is TGTGCCAGCAGCTGGACAGGGAACAATCAGCCCCAGCATTTT. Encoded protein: CASSWTGNNQPQHF.

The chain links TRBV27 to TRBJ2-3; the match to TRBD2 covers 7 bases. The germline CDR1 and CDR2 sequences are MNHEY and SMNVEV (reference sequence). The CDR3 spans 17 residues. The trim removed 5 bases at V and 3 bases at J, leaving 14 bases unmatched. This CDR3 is CASSPLGLAGETDTQYF. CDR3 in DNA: TGTGCCAGCAGTCCCCTGGGGCTGGCGGGGGAAACAGATACGCAGTATTTT.

CDR3 DNA: TGTGCCAGCAGTGAAGTGGGCGGGGGGGCCTCGGTGGATACGCAGTATTTT. This gives the protein CASSEVGGGASVDTQYF. V and J are TRBV6-1 and TRBJ2-3; 9 positions agree with TRBD2. This CDR3 has 17 residues. CDR1 MNHNS and CDR2 SASEGT come from the germline V gene. V shed 1 base and J 6 bases; nucleotides not matched to a gene: 11.

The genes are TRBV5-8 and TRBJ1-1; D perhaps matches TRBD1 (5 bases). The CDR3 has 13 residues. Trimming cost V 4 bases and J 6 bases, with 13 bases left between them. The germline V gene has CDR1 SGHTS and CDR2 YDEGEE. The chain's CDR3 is CASSRGGFPEAFF. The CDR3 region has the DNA TGTGCCAGCAGCCGTGGGGGGTTCCCTGAAGCTTTCTTT.

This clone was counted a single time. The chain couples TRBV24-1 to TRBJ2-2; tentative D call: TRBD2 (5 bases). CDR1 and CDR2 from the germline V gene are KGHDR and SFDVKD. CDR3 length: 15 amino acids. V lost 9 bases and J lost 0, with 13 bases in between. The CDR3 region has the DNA TGTGCCACCGCCGGGAAAGGTTCGAACACCGGGGAGCTGTTTTTT. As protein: CATAGKGSNTGELFF.

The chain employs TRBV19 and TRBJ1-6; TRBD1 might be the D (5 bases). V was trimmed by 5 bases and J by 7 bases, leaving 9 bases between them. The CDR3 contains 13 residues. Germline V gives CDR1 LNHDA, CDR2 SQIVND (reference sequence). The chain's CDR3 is CASSETENSPLHF. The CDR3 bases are TGTGCCAGTAGTGAGACAGAGAATTCACCCCTCCACTTT.

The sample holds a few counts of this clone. The CDR3 region has the DNA TGTGCCAGCAGCAACGACATAGGAACAGGGATTAGCAATCAGCCCCAGCATTTT. It yields the protein CASSNDIGTGISNQPQHF. V is TRBV11-2 and J is TRBJ1-5; possibly TRBD1 for D (6 bases). There are 18 residues in the CDR3. The germline V gene encodes CDR1 SGHAT and CDR2 FQNNGV. Trimming stripped 5 bases from V and 0 bases from J, with 20 bases between.

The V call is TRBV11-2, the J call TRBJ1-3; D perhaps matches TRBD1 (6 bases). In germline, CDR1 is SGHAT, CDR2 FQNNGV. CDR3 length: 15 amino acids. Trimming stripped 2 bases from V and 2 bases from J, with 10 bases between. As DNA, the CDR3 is TGTGCCAGCAGCTTACTCCGGGACACTGGAAACACCATATATTTT. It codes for CASSLLRDTGNTIYF.

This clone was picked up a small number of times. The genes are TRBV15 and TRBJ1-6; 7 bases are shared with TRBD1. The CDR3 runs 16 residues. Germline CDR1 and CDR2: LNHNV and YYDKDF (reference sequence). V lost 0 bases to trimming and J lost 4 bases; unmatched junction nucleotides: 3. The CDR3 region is CATSREPRGYNSPLHF. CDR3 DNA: TGTGCCACCAGCAGAGAACCCAGGGGGTATAATTCACCCCTCCACTTT.

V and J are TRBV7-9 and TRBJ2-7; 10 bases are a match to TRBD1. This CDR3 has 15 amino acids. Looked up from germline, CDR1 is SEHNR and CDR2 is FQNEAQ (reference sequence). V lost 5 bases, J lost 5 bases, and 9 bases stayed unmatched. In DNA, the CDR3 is TGTGCCAGCAGCCCTTGGGGGGACAGGGGTAACGAGCAGTACTTC. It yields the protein CASSPWGDRGNEQYF.

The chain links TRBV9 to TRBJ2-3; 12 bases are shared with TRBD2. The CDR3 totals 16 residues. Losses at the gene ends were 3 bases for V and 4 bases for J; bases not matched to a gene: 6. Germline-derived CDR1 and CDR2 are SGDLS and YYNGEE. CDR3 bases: TGTGCCAGCAGCGCCCGACTAGCGGGGGTATCAGATACGCAGTATTTT. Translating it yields CASSARLAGVSDTQYF.

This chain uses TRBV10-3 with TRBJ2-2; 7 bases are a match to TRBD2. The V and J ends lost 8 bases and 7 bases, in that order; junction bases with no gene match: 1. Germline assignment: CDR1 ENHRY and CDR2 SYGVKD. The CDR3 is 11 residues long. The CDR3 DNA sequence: TGTGCCATCGGGAGGGGCGGGGAGCTGTTTTTT. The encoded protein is CAIGRGGELFF.

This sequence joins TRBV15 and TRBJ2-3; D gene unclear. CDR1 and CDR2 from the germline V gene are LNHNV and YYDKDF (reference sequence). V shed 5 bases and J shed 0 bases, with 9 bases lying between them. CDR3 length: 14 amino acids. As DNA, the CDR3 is TGTGCCACCAGCCCTCAGGCTAGCACAGATACGCAGTATTTT. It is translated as CATSPQASTDTQYF.

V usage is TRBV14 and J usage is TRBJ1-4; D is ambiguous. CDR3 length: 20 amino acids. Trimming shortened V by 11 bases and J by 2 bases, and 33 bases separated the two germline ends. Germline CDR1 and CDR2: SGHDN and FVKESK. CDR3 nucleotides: TGTGCCCCTTACCCTGGAAAGGGAGGGAAGAAGGATGGGACTAATGAAAAACTGTTTTTT. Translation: CAPYPGKGGKKDGTNEKLFF.

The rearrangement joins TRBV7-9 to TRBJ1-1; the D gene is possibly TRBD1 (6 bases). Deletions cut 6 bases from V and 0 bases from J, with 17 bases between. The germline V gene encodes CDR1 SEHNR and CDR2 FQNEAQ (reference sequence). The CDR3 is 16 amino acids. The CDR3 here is CASRADRAFMNTEAFF. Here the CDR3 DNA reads TGTGCCAGCAGGGCGGACAGAGCCTTTATGAACACTGAAGCTTTCTTT. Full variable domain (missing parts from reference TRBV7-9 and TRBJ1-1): DTGVSQNPRHKITKRGQNVTFRCDPISEHNRLYWYRQTLGQGPEFLTYFQNEAQLEKSRLLSDRFSAERPKGSFSTLEIQRTEQGDSAMYLCASRADRAFMNTEAFFGQGTRLTVV.

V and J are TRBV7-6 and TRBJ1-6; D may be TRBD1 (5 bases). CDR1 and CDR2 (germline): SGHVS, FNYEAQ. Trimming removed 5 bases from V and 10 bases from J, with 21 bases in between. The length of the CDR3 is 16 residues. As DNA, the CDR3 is TGTGCCAGCAGCGGAAGCCGGGAGGGGCGGGAATCACCCCTCCACTTT. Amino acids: CASSGSREGRESPLHF. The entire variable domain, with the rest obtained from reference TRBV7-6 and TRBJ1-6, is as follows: GAGVSQSPRYKVTKRGQDVALRCDPISGHVSLYWYRQALGQGPEFLTYFNYEAQQDKSGLPNDRFSAERPEGSISTLTIQRTEQRDSAMYRCASSGSREGRESPLHFGNGTRLTVT.

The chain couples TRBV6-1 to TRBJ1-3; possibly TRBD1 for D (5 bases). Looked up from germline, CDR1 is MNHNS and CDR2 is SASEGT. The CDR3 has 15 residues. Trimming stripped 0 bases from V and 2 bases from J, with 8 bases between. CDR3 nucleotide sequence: TGTGCCAGCAGTGAAGCGGCGGGGGCTGGAAACACCATATATTTT. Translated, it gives CASSEAAGAGNTIYF.

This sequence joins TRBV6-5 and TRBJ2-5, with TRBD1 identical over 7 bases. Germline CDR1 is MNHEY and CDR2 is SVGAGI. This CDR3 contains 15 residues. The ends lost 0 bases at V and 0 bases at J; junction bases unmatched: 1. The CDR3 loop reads CASSYSGTDQETQYF. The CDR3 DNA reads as TGTGCCAGCAGTTACTCCGGGACAGACCAAGAGACCCAGTACTTC.

CDR3 protein: CASSIDRGVGQPQHF. Written as DNA, the CDR3 is TGCGCCAGCAGCATCGACAGGGGGGTTGGTCAGCCCCAGCATTTT. This chain joins TRBV4-3 and TRBJ1-5; 9 nucleotides align to TRBD1. V lost 5 bases and J lost 6; bases outside the gene matches: 8. From germline, CDR1 is LGHNA and CDR2 YSLEER. The CDR3 consists of 15 residues.

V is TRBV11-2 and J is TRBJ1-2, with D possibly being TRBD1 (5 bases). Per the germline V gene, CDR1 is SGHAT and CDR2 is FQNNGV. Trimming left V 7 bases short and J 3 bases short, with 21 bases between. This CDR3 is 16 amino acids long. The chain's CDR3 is CASTSGFGEGDYGYTF. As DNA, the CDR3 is TGTGCCAGCACCTCAGGGTTTGGGGAGGGAGACTATGGCTACACCTTC.